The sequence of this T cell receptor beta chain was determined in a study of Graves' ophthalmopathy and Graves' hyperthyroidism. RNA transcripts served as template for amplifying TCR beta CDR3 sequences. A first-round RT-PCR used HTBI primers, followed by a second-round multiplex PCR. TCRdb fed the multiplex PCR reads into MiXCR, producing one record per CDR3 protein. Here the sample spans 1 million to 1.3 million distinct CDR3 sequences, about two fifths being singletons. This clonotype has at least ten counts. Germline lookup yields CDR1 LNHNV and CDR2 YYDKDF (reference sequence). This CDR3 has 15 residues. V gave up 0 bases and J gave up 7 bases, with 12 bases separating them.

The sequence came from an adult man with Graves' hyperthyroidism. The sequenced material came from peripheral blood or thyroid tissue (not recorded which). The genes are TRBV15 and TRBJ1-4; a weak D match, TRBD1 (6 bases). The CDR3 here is CATSRDQGRFEKLFF. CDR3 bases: TGTGCCACCAGCAGAGATCAGGGGAGGTTTGAAAAACTGTTTTTT.